These 10 T cell receptor beta chains share one sample of origin, sequenced in a study of spatial heterogeneity in lung cancer. Time point indicated: sample taken at primary tumor resection. Unsorted whole RNA samples from tumor, nontumor lung or frozen PBMC were sequenced. A single record per CDR3 protein comes from TCRdb applying MiXCR to the 5' RACE reads. The sample includes roughly 82,000 distinct CDR3 sequences, approximately 12% of them seen just once. The specimen comprised PBMCs, sampled at surgery. All receptors come from a male donor with early-stage non-small cell lung cancer.

This clonotype was seen repeatedly, ten times or more. J is TRBJ1-3 and V is TRBV2; D is uncertain. Germline V lookup: CDR1 SNHLY, CDR2 FYNNEI. Trimming took 9 bases from V and 7 from J, leaving 10 bases between them. The CDR3 length is 11 residues. This chain's CDR3 is CASLEGNTIYF. In DNA form, the CDR3 reads TGTGCCAGTTTGGAGGGCAACACCATATATTTT.

The chain employs TRBV7-9 and TRBJ2-7; 9 bases agree with TRBD1. Germline lookup yields CDR1 SEHNR and CDR2 FQNEAQ (reference sequence). CDR3 size: 14 residues. With 5 bases clipped from V and 7 bases from J, the junction kept 9 bases outside the gene matches. The CDR3 nucleotides are TGTGCCAGCAGCCCTAGACAGGGGGTTGGGGAGCAGTACTTC. Residues: CASSPRQGVGEQYF. The complete variable domain, with remaining parts taken from reference TRBV7-9 and TRBJ2-7, reads DTGVSQNPRHKITKRGQNVTFRCDPISEHNRLYWYRQTLGQGPEFLTYFQNEAQLEKSRLLSDRFSAERPKGSFSTLEIQRTEQGDSAMYLCASSPRQGVGEQYFGPGTRLTVT.

This sequence joins TRBV14 and TRBJ2-2; 9 bases are a match to TRBD2. V gave up 4 bases and J gave up 5 bases; unmatched junction bases: 8. The CDR3 sequence is 16 residues long. CDR1 is SGHDN, CDR2 FVKESK, per germline. The CDR3 region has the DNA TGTGCCAGCAGCCCCCTTCTAGCGGGATGGACCGGGGAGCTGTTTTTT. Amino acids: CASSPLLAGWTGELFF.

The CDR3 DNA reads TGTGCCAGCAGCCGCAGGGGGCAGTATGAAAAACTGTTTTTT. Translating it yields CASSRRGQYEKLFF. The rearrangement uses TRBV5-4 and TRBJ1-4; 8 nucleotides match TRBD1. The CDR3 length is 14 residues. J gave up 6 bases and V 4 bases, and 5 bases lay outside the gene matches. Germline V gene sequence: CDR1 SGHNT, CDR2 YYREEE (reference sequence).

This clonotype was recorded once. The J gene is TRBJ2-5, the V gene TRBV18; D unresolved. The germline gives CDR1 KGHSH, CDR2 LQKENI. V lost 0 bases and J lost 0, with 2 bases in between. The CDR3 is 13 amino acids. DNA of the CDR3: TGTGCCAGCTCACCACCGAACCAAGAGACCCAGTACTTC. Protein product: CASSPPNQETQYF.

In this sample, this clonotype turned up a few times. The gene calls are TRBV7-9 and TRBJ1-2; weak D call: TRBD1 (5 bases). CDR1 SEHNR and CDR2 FQNEAQ come from the germline V gene (reference sequence). This CDR3 has 14 residues. V was clipped by 0 bases and J by 4 bases, with 9 bases between them. For the CDR3, the DNA is TGTGCCAGCAGCTTAGCGGCAGGGACCTATGGCTACACCTTC. It codes for CASSLAAGTYGYTF.

Here the CDR3 reads CASSFGGVDYGYTF. Here the CDR3 DNA reads TGTGCCAGCAGCTTCGGAGGGGTTGACTATGGCTACACCTTC. The chain combines TRBV7-9 with TRBJ1-2; a possible D gene is TRBD1 (5 bases). The CDR3 extends over 14 amino acids. Between the trimmed V and J ends, which lost 3 bases and 3 bases, there was a span of 11 bases. CDR1 and CDR2 from the germline V gene are SEHNR and FQNEAQ (reference sequence). Together with reference TRBV7-9 and TRBJ1-2, the CDR3 gives the full variable domain: DTGVSQNPRHKITKRGQNVTFRCDPISEHNRLYWYRQTLGQGPEFLTYFQNEAQLEKSRLLSDRFSAERPKGSFSTLEIQRTEQGDSAMYLCASSFGGVDYGYTFGSGTRLTVV.

This rearrangement joins TRBV28 to TRBJ2-4, with 9 nucleotides matching TRBD1. The junction had 8 bases not matched to a gene; V was cut back by 3 bases and J by 2 bases. The CDR3 totals 17 residues. Germline CDR1 and CDR2: MDHEN and SYDVKM. The CDR3 spells CASSLIRDRGTKNIQYF. Written as DNA, the CDR3 is TGTGCCAGCAGTTTGATCAGAGACAGGGGGACCAAAAACATTCAGTACTTC.

This chain connects TRBV30 to TRBJ2-2, with 8 bases matching TRBD1. The V and J ends lost 8 bases and 1 base, in that order; junction bases with no gene match: 9. This CDR3 contains 15 residues. Germline CDR1 reads GTSNPN; CDR2 reads SVGIG (reference sequence). CDR3 DNA: TGTGCCGTGCTCGACAGGGGCGAGAACACCGGGGAGCTGTTTTTT. Translated, it gives CAVLDRGENTGELFF. Drawing the rest from reference TRBV30 and TRBJ2-2, the complete variable domain is SQTIHQWPATLVQPVGSPLSLECTVEGTSNPNLYWYRQAAGRGLQLLFYSVGIGQISSEVPQNLSASRPQDRQFILSSKKLLLSDSGFYLCAVLDRGENTGELFFGEGSRLTVL.

The chain carries TRBV6-2 or TRBV6-3 and TRBJ2-3, with D hard to call. CDR1 is MNHEY, CDR2 SVGEGT, per germline. The CDR3 extends over 11 amino acids. The ends were cut back, 2 bases at V and 5 bases at J, with 2 bases in the middle. CDR3 protein: CASSYGDTQYF. The CDR3 coding sequence is TGTGCCAGCAGTTACGGAGATACGCAGTATTTT.